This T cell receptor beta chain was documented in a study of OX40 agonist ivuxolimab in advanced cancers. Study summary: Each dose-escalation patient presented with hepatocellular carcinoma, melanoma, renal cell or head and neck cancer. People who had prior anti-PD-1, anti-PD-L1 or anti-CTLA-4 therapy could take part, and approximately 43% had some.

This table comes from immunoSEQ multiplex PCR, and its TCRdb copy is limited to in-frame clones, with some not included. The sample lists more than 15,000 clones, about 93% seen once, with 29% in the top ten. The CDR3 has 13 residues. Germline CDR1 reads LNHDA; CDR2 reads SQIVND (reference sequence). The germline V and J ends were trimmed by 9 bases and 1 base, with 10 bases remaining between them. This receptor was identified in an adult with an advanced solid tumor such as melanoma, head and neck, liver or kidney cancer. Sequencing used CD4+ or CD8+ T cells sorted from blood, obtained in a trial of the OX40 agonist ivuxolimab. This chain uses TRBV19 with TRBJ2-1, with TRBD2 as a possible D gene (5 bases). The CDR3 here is CASADFSYNEQFF. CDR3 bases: TGTGCCAGCGCGGACTTTTCCTACAATGAGCAGTTCTTC. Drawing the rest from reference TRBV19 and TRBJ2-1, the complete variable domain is DGGITQSPKYLFRKEGQNVTLSCEQNLNHDAMYWYRQDPGQGLRLIYYSQIVNDFQKGDIAEGYSVSREKKESFPLTVTSAQKNPTAFYLCASADFSYNEQFFGPGTRLTVL.